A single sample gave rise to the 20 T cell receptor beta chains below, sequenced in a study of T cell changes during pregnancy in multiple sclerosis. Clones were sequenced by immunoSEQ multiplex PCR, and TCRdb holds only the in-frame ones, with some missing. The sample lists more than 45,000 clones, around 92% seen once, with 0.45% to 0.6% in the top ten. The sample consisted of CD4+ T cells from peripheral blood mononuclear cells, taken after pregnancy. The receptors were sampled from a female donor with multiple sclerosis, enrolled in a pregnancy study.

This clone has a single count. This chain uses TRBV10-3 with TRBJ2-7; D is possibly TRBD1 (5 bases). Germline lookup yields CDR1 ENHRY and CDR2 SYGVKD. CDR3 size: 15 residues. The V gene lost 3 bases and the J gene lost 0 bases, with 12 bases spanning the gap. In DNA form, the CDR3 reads TGTGCCATCAGTGATTCAGGGAACCCCTCCTACGAGCAGTACTTC. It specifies CAISDSGNPSYEQYF.

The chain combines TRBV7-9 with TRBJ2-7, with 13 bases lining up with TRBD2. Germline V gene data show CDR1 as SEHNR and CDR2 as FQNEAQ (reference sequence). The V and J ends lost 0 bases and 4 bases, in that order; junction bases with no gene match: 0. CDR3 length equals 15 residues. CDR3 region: CASSLATSGRYEQYF. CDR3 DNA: TGTGCCAGCAGCTTAGCGACTAGCGGGAGGTACGAGCAGTACTTC.

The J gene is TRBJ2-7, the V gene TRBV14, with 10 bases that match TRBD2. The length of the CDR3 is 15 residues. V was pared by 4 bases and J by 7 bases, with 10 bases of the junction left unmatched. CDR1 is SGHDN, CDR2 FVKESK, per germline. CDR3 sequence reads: CASSPRLAGVSEQYF. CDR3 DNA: TGTGCCAGCAGCCCCCGTCTAGCGGGAGTGTCGGAGCAGTACTTC.

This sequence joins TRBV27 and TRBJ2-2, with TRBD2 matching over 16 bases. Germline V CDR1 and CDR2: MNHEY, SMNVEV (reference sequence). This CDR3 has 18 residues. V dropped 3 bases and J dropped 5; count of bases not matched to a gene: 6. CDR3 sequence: CASSFLGLAGGETGELFF. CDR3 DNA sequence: TGTGCCAGCAGTTTTCTGGGACTAGCGGGAGGGGAAACCGGGGAGCTGTTTTTT.

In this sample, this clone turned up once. For the CDR3, the DNA is TGTGCTTTCAGGGGGTCGTATGGCTACACCTTC. Its translation: CAFRGSYGYTF. V and J are TRBV21-1 and TRBJ1-2; the tabulated D call, TRBD1, remains unverified against the DNA. TRBV21-1 is designated a pseudogene. CDR3 size: 11 residues.

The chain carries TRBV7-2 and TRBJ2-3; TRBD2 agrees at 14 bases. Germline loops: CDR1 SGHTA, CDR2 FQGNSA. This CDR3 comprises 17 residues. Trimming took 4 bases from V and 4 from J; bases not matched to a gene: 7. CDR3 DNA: TGTGCCAGCAGCTCCCCTGGGACTAGCGGGAGTCCAGATACGCAGTATTTT. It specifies CASSSPGTSGSPDTQYF.

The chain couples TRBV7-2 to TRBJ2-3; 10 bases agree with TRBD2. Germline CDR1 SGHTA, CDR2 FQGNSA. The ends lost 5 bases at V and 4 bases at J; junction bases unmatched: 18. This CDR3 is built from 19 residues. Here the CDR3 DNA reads TGTGCCAGCAGCCGGGGGGGTAGCGGGAGGCCAGGTGTGGCAGATACGCAGTATTTT. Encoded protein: CASSRGGSGRPGVADTQYF.

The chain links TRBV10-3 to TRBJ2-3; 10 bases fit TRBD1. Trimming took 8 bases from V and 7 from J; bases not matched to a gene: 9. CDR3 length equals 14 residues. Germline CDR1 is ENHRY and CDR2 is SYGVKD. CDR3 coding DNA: TGTGCCATCGCGAGACAGGGGGCGGTCAATACGCAGTATTTT. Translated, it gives CAIARQGAVNTQYF.

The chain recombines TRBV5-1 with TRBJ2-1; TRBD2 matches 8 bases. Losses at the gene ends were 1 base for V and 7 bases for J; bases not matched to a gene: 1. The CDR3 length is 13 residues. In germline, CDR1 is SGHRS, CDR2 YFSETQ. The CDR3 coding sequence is TGCGCCAGCAGCTTGCGGGAGGGAAATGAGCAGTTCTTC. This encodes CASSLREGNEQFF. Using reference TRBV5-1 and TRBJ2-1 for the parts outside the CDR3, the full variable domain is KAGVTQTPRYLIKTRGQQVTLSCSPISGHRSVSWYQQTPGQGLQFLFEYFSETQRNKGNFPGRFSGRQFSNSRSEMNVSTLELGDSALYLCASSLREGNEQFFGPGTRLTVL.

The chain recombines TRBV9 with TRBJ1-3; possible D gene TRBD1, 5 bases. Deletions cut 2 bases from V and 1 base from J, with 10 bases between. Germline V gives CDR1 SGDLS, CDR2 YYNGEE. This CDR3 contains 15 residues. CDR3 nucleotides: TGTGCCAGCAGCGTCACGGGGGATTCTGGAAACACCATATATTTT. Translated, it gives CASSVTGDSGNTIYF.

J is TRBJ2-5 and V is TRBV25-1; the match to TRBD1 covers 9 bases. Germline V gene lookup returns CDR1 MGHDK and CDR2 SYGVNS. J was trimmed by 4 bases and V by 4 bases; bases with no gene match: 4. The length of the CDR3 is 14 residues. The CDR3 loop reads CASSATGGGETQYF. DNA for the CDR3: TGTGCCAGCAGTGCGACAGGGGGGGGAGAGACCCAGTACTTC.

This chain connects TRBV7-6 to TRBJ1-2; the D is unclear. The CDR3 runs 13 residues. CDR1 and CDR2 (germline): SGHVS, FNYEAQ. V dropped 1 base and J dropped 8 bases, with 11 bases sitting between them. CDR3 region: CASSLGAGRGYTF. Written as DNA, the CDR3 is TGTGCCAGCAGCTTAGGGGCGGGCCGCGGCTACACCTTC.

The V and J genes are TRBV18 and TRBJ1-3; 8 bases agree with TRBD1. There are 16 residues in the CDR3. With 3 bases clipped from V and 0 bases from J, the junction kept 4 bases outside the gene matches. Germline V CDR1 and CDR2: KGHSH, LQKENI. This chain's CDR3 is CASSPRTGSSGNTIYF. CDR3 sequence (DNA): TGTGCCAGCTCACCGCGGACAGGGAGCTCTGGAAACACCATATATTTT.

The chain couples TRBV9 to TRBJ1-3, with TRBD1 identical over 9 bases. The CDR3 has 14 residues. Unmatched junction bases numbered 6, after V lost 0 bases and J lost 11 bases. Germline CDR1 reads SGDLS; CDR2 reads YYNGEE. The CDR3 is CASSVAPGTGPIYF. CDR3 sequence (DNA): TGTGCCAGCAGCGTAGCTCCGGGGACAGGGCCCATATATTTT.

The CDR3 spells CASSLFKGLSVVDEQYF. DNA of the CDR3: TGTGCCAGCAGTTTATTCAAGGGGTTAAGTGTCGTCGACGAGCAGTACTTC. This chain links TRBV28 with TRBJ2-7; a possible D gene is TRBD1 (5 bases). The CDR3 has 17 residues. Germline CDR1 reads MDHEN; CDR2 reads SYDVKM. V lost 1 base to trimming and J lost 5 bases, with 21 bases between them.

CDR3 protein: CSVRTEAPYEQYF. The CDR3 DNA reads TGCAGCGTTCGGACAGAAGCCCCCTACGAGCAGTACTTC. The chain uses TRBV29-1 and TRBJ2-5; possible D gene TRBD1, 6 bases. The last part of the DNA fits TRBJ2-7 better; the J call may be wrong. The CDR3 consists of 13 residues. Germline CDR1 is SQVTM and CDR2 is ANQGSEA.

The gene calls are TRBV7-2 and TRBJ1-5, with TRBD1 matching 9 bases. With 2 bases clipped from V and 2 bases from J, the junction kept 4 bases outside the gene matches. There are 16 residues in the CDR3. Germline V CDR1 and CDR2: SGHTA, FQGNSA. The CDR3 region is CASSLNRGQGNQPQHF. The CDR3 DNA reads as TGTGCCAGCAGCTTAAACAGGGGGCAAGGCAATCAGCCCCAGCATTTT.

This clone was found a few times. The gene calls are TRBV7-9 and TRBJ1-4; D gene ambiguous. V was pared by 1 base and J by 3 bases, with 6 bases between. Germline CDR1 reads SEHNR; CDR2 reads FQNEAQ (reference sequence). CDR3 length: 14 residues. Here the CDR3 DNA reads TGTGCCAGCAGCTTAGTCGGAGCTAATGAAAAACTGTTTTTT. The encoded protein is CASSLVGANEKLFF.

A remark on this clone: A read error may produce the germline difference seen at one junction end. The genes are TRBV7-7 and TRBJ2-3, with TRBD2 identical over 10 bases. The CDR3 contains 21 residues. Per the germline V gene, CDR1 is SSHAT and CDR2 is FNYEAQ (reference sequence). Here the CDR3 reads CASSPISVWSGRAILRHTQYF. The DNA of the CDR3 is TGTGCTAGCAGCCCCATATCAGTTTGGAGCGGGAGGGCCATTCTTCGGCATACGCAGTATTTT.

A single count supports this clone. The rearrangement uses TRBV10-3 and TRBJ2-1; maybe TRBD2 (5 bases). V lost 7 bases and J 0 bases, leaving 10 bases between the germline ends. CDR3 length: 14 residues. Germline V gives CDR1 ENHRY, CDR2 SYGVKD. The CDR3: CAIKSGSSYNEQFF. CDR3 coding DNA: TGTGCCATCAAATCGGGAAGCTCCTACAATGAGCAGTTCTTC.